This T cell receptor beta chain was recorded in a study of blood T cells in healthy people across ages. The second PCR ran 7 to 11 cycles with a sample-barcoded 5' primer and J-beta primers. One entry per CDR3 protein results from TCRdb running MiXCR on the 5' RACE reads. This repertoire shows about 800,000 distinct CDR3 sequences, around 45% found once; its top ten account for less than 20%. About this clonotype: Its antigen remains unknown.

Notes on the study in general: Bulk PBMC profiling left naive and antigen-experienced comparisons inconclusive. Aged donors had fewer naive CD4+ cells and lower diversity than long-lived donors.

With 5 bases removed from V and 13 bases from J, the gap between germline ends came to 18 bases. The CDR3 is 13 residues long. Germline CDR1 and CDR2: SGHTA and FQGNSA. Peripheral blood samples of around 9.3 milliliters were drawn from each donor. This TCR was recovered from a man aged 80 or over in good health. Input material: blood. The V call is TRBV7-2, the J call TRBJ2-1, with D tentatively TRBD2 (6 bases). The CDR3 coding sequence is TGTGCCAGCAGCCCCCGGTGGGGGGAGACCCAGTTCTTC. It translates to CASSPRWGETQFF.